These 32 T cell receptor beta chains originate from one sample sequenced in a study of shared clonotypes between healthy human individuals. The naive CD8 subset, CD45RO-negative cells positively selected for CCR7, excluded terminally differentiated effector memory CD45RA+ cells. Profiling relied on immunoSEQ multiplex PCR, and the TCRdb table lists in-frame clones only, not all of them. In the table there are around 1,900,000 clones, around 93% of which are singletons. Sequencing was done on a sample of naive CD8+ T cells from PBMCs. The origin of the receptors is a young man in good health. Some clones in this sample may be carry-over from other donors' samples.

The chain carries TRBV9 and TRBJ1-3; possibly TRBD1 for D (5 bases). Trimming pared 3 bases from V and 0 bases from J, leaving 13 bases between. The CDR3 consists of 16 residues. Germline V gene sequence: CDR1 SGDLS, CDR2 YYNGEE. CDR3 DNA: TGTGCCAGCAGCGCCGGAGGGGATTCCTCTGGAAACACCATATATTTT. This codes for CASSAGGDSSGNTIYF.

This clone was recorded once. The chain carries TRBV10-3 and TRBJ1-2; D ambiguous. V was shortened by 3 bases and J by 4 bases, with 15 bases between the two germline ends. Germline V gene data show CDR1 as ENHRY and CDR2 as SYGVKD. The CDR3 is 15 residues long. This CDR3 is CAISDPRQESYGYTF. Here the CDR3 DNA reads TGTGCCATCAGTGACCCGAGGCAGGAAAGCTATGGCTACACCTTC.

J is TRBJ2-7 and V is TRBV7-2, with 14 bases fitting TRBD2. Germline V gene sequence: CDR1 SGHTA, CDR2 FQGNSA. V trimming: 5 bases; J trimming: 2 bases; junction bases outside the gene matches: 8. CDR3 size: 17 residues. The CDR3 sequence is CASSPWTSGRPPYEQYF. CDR3 coding DNA: TGTGCCAGCAGCCCATGGACTAGCGGGAGGCCGCCCTACGAGCAGTACTTC.

The chain has TRBV27 and TRBJ2-5; 7 nucleotides match TRBD1. Germline assignment: CDR1 MNHEY and CDR2 SMNVEV (reference sequence). The CDR3 is 16 amino acids. J was trimmed by 3 bases and V by 0 bases; bases with no gene match: 7. The CDR3 region is CASSLSLRTGEETQYF. DNA of the CDR3: TGTGCCAGCAGTTTATCGTTGAGGACAGGAGAAGAGACCCAGTACTTC.

This clone has just one count. The chain recombines TRBV7-6 with TRBJ2-7; TRBD1 might be the D (6 bases). V was trimmed by 5 bases and J by 2 bases, leaving 13 bases between them. CDR1 and CDR2 (germline): SGHVS, FNYEAQ. The CDR3 is 14 amino acids. This CDR3 reads CASSPGTLAYEQYF. Written as DNA, the CDR3 is TGTGCCAGCAGCCCCGGGACATTAGCCTACGAGCAGTACTTC.

V usage is TRBV5-4 and J usage is TRBJ2-5; 11 bases map to TRBD1. The end of the DNA aligns better with TRBJ2-7, so the J call may be wrong. The germline V gene encodes CDR1 SGHNT and CDR2 YYREEE (reference sequence). The CDR3 contains 15 residues. CDR3 amino acids: CASSTDRDRGYEQYF. Here the CDR3 DNA reads TGTGCCAGCAGCACCGACCGGGACAGGGGGTACGAGCAGTACTTC.

The gene calls are TRBV18 and TRBJ2-7; TRBD2 matches at 7 bases. Trimming took 3 bases from V and 2 from J; bases not matched to a gene: 4. The length of the CDR3 is 14 residues. Germline values: CDR1 KGHSH, CDR2 LQKENI. The CDR3: CASSPTGGAYEQYF. The CDR3 DNA sequence: TGTGCCAGCTCACCTACGGGAGGTGCCTACGAGCAGTACTTC.

This chain links TRBV7-9 with TRBJ2-5; D is possibly TRBD1 (5 bases). The CDR3 contains 15 residues. In germline, CDR1 is SEHNR, CDR2 FQNEAQ (reference sequence). The germline V and J ends were trimmed by 5 bases and 7 bases, with 20 bases remaining between them. CDR3 amino acids: CASSQAAGPTRTQYF. In DNA, the CDR3 is TGTGCCAGCAGCCAGGCGGCAGGGCCGACGCGGACCCAGTACTTC.

V gene TRBV5-4 combines with J gene TRBJ2-7; 9 nucleotides align to TRBD1. The CDR3 loop spans 15 amino acids. Germline V lookup: CDR1 SGHNT, CDR2 YYREEE (reference sequence). The trim removed 4 bases at V and 2 bases at J, leaving 7 bases unmatched. The CDR3: CASSSDRDRAYEQYF. The CDR3 DNA is TGTGCCAGCAGCAGTGACCGGGACAGGGCCTACGAGCAGTACTTC.

This rearrangement joins TRBV7-6 to TRBJ2-7, with TRBD2 as a possible D gene (5 bases). Looked up from germline, CDR1 is SGHVS and CDR2 is FNYEAQ. The CDR3 extends over 14 amino acids. The V end lost 1 base, the J end lost 2 bases, and 9 bases lay between the germline ends. Here the CDR3 reads CASSLVEEAYEQYF. In nucleotides, the CDR3 is TGTGCCAGCAGCTTAGTCGAGGAGGCCTACGAGCAGTACTTC.

Points on this clone: Other DNA variants within this sample encode the same CDR3. This sequence joins TRBV29-1 and TRBJ2-1; D remains unclear. The CDR3 is 12 amino acids. Between the trimmed V and J ends, which lost 3 bases and 5 bases, there was a span of 8 bases. The germline V gene encodes CDR1 SQVTM and CDR2 ANQGSEA. The CDR3 DNA reads as TGCAGCGTTGAGGGCAGCCACAATGAGCAGTTCTTC. The encoded protein is CSVEGSHNEQFF.

The chain combines TRBV7-9 with TRBJ2-7, with D perhaps TRBD1 (6 bases). Trimming took 5 bases from V and 1 from J, leaving 12 bases between them. The CDR3 sequence is 14 residues long. Germline V CDR1 and CDR2: SEHNR, FQNEAQ (reference sequence). The DNA for the CDR3 is TGTGCCAGCAGCCAAACAGGGCCATCCTACGAGCAGTACTTC. This encodes CASSQTGPSYEQYF.

The V gene is TRBV7-3, the J gene TRBJ2-3; 10 positions agree with TRBD1. CDR3 length equals 16 residues. The V gene end was trimmed by 5 bases and the J gene end by 4 bases; junction bases not matched to a gene: 9. CDR1 and CDR2 from the germline V gene are SGHTA and FQGTGA. CDR3 protein: CASSAQTGGLSDTQYF. The CDR3 DNA sequence: TGTGCCAGCAGCGCCCAGACAGGGGGCTTGTCAGATACGCAGTATTTT.

The chain is built from TRBV4-1 and TRBJ2-5, with D possibly TRBD2 on 5 matching bases. In germline, CDR1 is MGHRA, CDR2 YSYEKL. The CDR3 runs 17 residues. V lost 0 bases and J lost 1, with 15 bases in between. In DNA, the CDR3 is TGCGCCAGCAGCCAAGATCGGACTGCGGAAACCCAAGAGACCCAGTACTTC. Protein sequence: CASSQDRTAETQETQYF.

V gene TRBV7-8 combines with J gene TRBJ1-4; weak D call: TRBD1 (5 bases). The CDR3 runs to 12 residues. Germline lookup yields CDR1 SGHVS and CDR2 FQNEAQ. With 5 bases removed from V and 9 bases from J, the gap between germline ends came to 10 bases. Here the CDR3 DNA reads TGTGCCAGCAGCCCCAGGGACCAAAAACTGTTTTTT. Translation: CASSPRDQKLFF.

The V call is TRBV5-4, the J call TRBJ1-3; D gene ambiguous. From germline, CDR1 is SGHNT and CDR2 YYREEE (reference sequence). This CDR3 is 14 amino acids long. Trimming shortened V by 6 bases and J by 2 bases, and 12 bases separated the two germline ends. Here the CDR3 DNA reads TGTGCCAGCACCCAGTGGGGTACTGGAAACACCATATATTTT. This codes for CASTQWGTGNTIYF.

The rearrangement links TRBV28 to TRBJ2-7; D may match TRBD1 or TRBD2 (6 bases each). The CDR3 has 14 amino acids. V was cut by 5 bases and J by 7 bases, with 18 bases left in between. CDR1 is MDHEN, CDR2 SYDVKM, per germline. Here the CDR3 reads CASSPRSGAGEQYF. CDR3 in DNA: TGTGCCAGCAGTCCCCGGTCAGGGGCGGGAGAGCAGTACTTC.

The chain uses TRBV7-9 and TRBJ2-2; tentative D call: TRBD2 (5 bases). Trimming removed 7 bases at V and 4 bases at J, with 13 bases between. The CDR3 spans 14 residues. Germline V gives CDR1 SEHNR, CDR2 FQNEAQ (reference sequence). This CDR3 reads CASTSTGFTGELFF. The CDR3 DNA is TGTGCCAGCACCTCCACGGGATTCACCGGGGAGCTGTTTTTT.

As DNA, the CDR3 is TGTGCCAGCAGTTTCTCACGGACTTTACTCTCCTACAATGAGCAGTTCTTC. Translated, it gives CASSFSRTLLSYNEQFF. V is TRBV27 and J is TRBJ2-1, with TRBD2 as a possible D gene (5 bases). CDR1 MNHEY and CDR2 SMNVEV come from the germline V gene (reference sequence). The germline V and J ends were trimmed by 3 bases and 0 bases, with 15 bases remaining between them. The CDR3 is 17 residues long.

Of note for this clone: Additional DNA sequences in this sample encode the identical CDR3. The V gene is TRBV27, the J gene TRBJ2-7; D possibly corresponds to TRBD2 (6 bases). Germline V CDR1 and CDR2: MNHEY, SMNVEV (reference sequence). V was clipped by 3 bases and J by 2 bases, with 8 bases between them. The CDR3 has 13 amino acids. The CDR3: CASSLRGAYEQYF. The CDR3 coding sequence is TGTGCCAGCAGTTTGCGCGGGGCCTACGAGCAGTACTTC.

This clone was recorded only once. The rearrangement uses TRBV4-1 and TRBJ2-7; 12 bases are shared with TRBD1. The V segment lost 4 bases and the J segment 3 bases; nucleotides outside the gene matches: 4. The CDR3 spans 15 residues. Germline values: CDR1 MGHRA, CDR2 YSYEKL. For the CDR3, the DNA is TGCGCCAGCAGCCCAGGGACAGGGGGCAACTACGAGCAGTACTTC. Amino acid sequence: CASSPGTGGNYEQYF.

The rearrangement joins TRBV5-6 to TRBJ2-7, with D perhaps TRBD1 (6 bases). From germline, CDR1 is SGHDT and CDR2 YYEEEE. The CDR3 runs to 16 residues. Trimming left V 0 bases short and J 3 bases short, with 16 bases between. In DNA, the CDR3 is TGTGCCAGCAGCTTGGCCGCTTCAGGGGTAAACTACGAGCAGTACTTC. As protein: CASSLAASGVNYEQYF.

This chain uses TRBV30 with TRBJ2-2; either TRBD1 or TRBD2 may fit D (5 bases each). The germline V and J ends were trimmed by 0 bases and 4 bases, with 12 bases remaining between them. Germline CDR1 and CDR2: GTSNPN and SVGIG (reference sequence). CDR3 length: 15 amino acids. The DNA for the CDR3 is TGTGCCTGGAGTGTTGGGGCGGGCCGCACCGGGGAGCTGTTTTTT. Translating gives CAWSVGAGRTGELFF.

This chain uses TRBV27 with TRBJ1-4; unclear D gene. This CDR3 is 14 amino acids long. The V end was cut by 4 bases, the J end by 7 bases, with 13 bases between. The germline V gene encodes CDR1 MNHEY and CDR2 SMNVEV (reference sequence). In nucleotides, the CDR3 is TGTGCCAGCAGTTCGGTACCCTTACTTGAAAAACTGTTTTTT. This codes for CASSSVPLLEKLFF.

This clone was counted between two and nine times. The sample contains more than one DNA sequence encoding this CDR3. The V gene is TRBV28, the J gene TRBJ1-1; D not resolved. The ends were cut back, 6 bases at V and 5 bases at J, with 7 bases in the middle. Per germline, CDR1 MDHEN and CDR2 SYDVKM. The CDR3 length is 11 residues. The CDR3 loop is CASREGTEAFF. DNA of the CDR3: TGTGCCAGCAGAGAAGGGACTGAAGCTTTCTTT.

V usage is TRBV15 and J usage is TRBJ2-5, with D uncertain. V was pared by 4 bases and J by 0 bases, with 12 bases between. The length of the CDR3 is 15 residues. Germline assignment: CDR1 LNHNV and CDR2 YYDKDF (reference sequence). CDR3 coding DNA: TGTGCCACCAGCATGACAACACGGTACCAAGAGACCCAGTACTTC. Translation gives CATSMTTRYQETQYF.

The chain has TRBV29-1 and TRBJ1-1; D is perhaps TRBD1 (5 bases). V was trimmed by 3 bases and J by 3 bases, leaving 14 bases between them. CDR1 is SQVTM, CDR2 ANQGSEA, per germline. This CDR3 spans 14 amino acids. The CDR3 loop reads CSVEGTPRDTEAFF. The CDR3 bases are TGCAGCGTTGAGGGGACCCCACGGGACACTGAAGCTTTCTTT.

This rearrangement joins TRBV27 to TRBJ2-1, with 7 bases matching TRBD2. Germline V CDR1 and CDR2: MNHEY, SMNVEV (reference sequence). The CDR3 has 14 residues. With 5 bases clipped from V and 3 bases from J, the junction kept 4 bases outside the gene matches. The CDR3 is CASSLGLFYNEQFF. CDR3 coding DNA: TGTGCCAGCAGTCTGGGACTATTCTACAATGAGCAGTTCTTC.

This chain's CDR3 is CATWGSGRTTGELFF. The DNA for the CDR3 is TGTGCCACCTGGGGGTCGGGACGGACTACCGGGGAGCTGTTTTTT. V gene TRBV7-2 combines with J gene TRBJ2-2, with D possibly being TRBD1 or TRBD2 (5 bases each). The CDR3 contains 15 residues. Trimming removed 10 bases at V and 5 bases at J, with 20 bases between. Germline CDR1 SGHTA, CDR2 FQGNSA.

This sequence joins TRBV25-1 and TRBJ2-7, with D possibly TRBD2 on 6 matching bases. V gave up 1 base and J gave up 0 bases, with 10 bases separating them. This CDR3 has 15 amino acids. Germline lookup yields CDR1 MGHDK and CDR2 SYGVNS. The CDR3 nucleotides read TGTGCCAGCAGTGAATGGGGGACTGGCTCCTACGAGCAGTACTTC. It is translated as CASSEWGTGSYEQYF.

J is TRBJ1-1 and V is TRBV6-1; 7 bases fit TRBD1. Germline CDR1 MNHNS, CDR2 SASEGT. The CDR3 sequence is 15 residues long. The V and J ends lost 0 bases and 1 base, in that order; junction bases with no gene match: 2. CDR3 in amino acids: CASSEAWTGNTEAFF. The CDR3 DNA reads TGTGCCAGCAGTGAAGCTTGGACAGGGAACACTGAAGCTTTCTTT.

The gene calls are TRBV7-9 and TRBJ1-3, with a tentative D call TRBD1 (5 bases). CDR1 is SEHNR and CDR2 is FQNEAQ in the germline V gene (reference sequence). V gave up 5 bases and J gave up 4 bases, with 21 bases separating them. This CDR3 is 17 amino acids long. The CDR3 reads CASSPSGRTGSGNTIYF. In DNA form, the CDR3 reads TGTGCCAGCAGCCCCTCGGGGCGGACGGGATCCGGAAACACCATATATTTT.